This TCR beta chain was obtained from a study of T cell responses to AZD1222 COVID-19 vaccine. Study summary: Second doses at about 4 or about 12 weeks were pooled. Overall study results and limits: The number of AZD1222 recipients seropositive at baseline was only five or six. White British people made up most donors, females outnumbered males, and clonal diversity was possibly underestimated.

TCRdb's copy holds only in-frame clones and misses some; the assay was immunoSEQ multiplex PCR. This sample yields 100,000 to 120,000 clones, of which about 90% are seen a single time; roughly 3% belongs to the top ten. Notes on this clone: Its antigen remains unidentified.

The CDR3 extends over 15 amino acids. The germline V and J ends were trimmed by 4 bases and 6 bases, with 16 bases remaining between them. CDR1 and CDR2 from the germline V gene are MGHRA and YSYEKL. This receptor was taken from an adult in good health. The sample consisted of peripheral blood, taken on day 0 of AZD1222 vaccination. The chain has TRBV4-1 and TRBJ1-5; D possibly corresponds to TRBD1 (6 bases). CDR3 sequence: CASSPLTGWGQPQHF. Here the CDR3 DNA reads TGCGCCAGCAGCCCCCTAACAGGGTGGGGTCAGCCCCAGCATTTT.